These 3 T cell receptor beta chains were sequenced from one sample in a study of regulatory T cells in long-lasting Graves disease. For TCR beta, libraries came from iRepertoire HTBI primers and Arm-PCR of CDR3 regions. MiXCR, run by TCRdb on the multiplex PCR reads, gives a single entry per CDR3 protein. This table has about 400,000 distinct CDR3 sequences, around 16% appearing once. Time point denoted: newly diagnosed GD, antithyroid drugs for less than 3 months. RNA extracted from PBMCs served as the sequencing template. Sequenced here: peripheral blood mononuclear cells (PBMCs), sampled at new diagnosis, from a patient treated with antithyroid drugs. All receptors come from a female donor with Graves disease.

Only a few counts were recorded for this clonotype. V usage is TRBV7-6 and J usage is TRBJ1-1, with a possible D match to TRBD1 (5 bases). The CDR3 contains 13 residues. V lost 3 bases, J lost 6 bases, and 11 bases lay in between. Germline V gene sequence: CDR1 SGHVS, CDR2 FNYEAQ. This chain's CDR3 is CASSFPGGPEAFF. The CDR3 region has the DNA TGTGCCAGCAGCTTTCCCGGGGGACCTGAAGCTTTCTTT. Full variable domain (rest looked up from reference TRBV7-6 and TRBJ1-1): GAGVSQSPRYKVTKRGQDVALRCDPISGHVSLYWYRQALGQGPEFLTYFNYEAQQDKSGLPNDRFSAERPEGSISTLTIQRTEQRDSAMYRCASSFPGGPEAFFGQGTRLTVV.

The genes are TRBV7-2 and TRBJ1-5; the D is unclear. CDR1 and CDR2 (germline): SGHTA, FQGNSA. CDR3 length equals 16 residues. V shed 3 bases and J shed 5 bases, with 17 bases lying between them. CDR3 in amino acids: CASSFVVPGRDQPQHF. The DNA of the CDR3 is TGTGCCAGCAGCTTCGTAGTACCCGGCAGAGATCAGCCCCAGCATTTT.

In its sample, this clonotype was seen many times. The chain recombines TRBV2 with TRBJ1-1; TRBD1 matches at 8 bases. The CDR3 sequence is 15 residues long. The junction had 5 bases not matched to a gene; V was cut back by 0 bases and J by 5 bases. Germline V gives CDR1 SNHLY, CDR2 FYNNEI. The CDR3 reads CASSEAGQVWTEAFF. As DNA, the CDR3 is TGTGCCAGCAGTGAAGCGGGACAGGTTTGGACTGAAGCTTTCTTT.